This TCR beta chain appears in the sequencing data of a study of read filtering for tumor transcriptome and immune sequencing. Study as a whole: IR-seq gave about 3.5 to 10.27 million TCR reads per sample; RNA-seq gave about 80 to 1273.

This library used about 360 ng RNA and molecular barcoded adaptors spanning alpha/delta and beta/gamma chains. TCRdb independently ran MiXCR on the reads; one entry per CDR3 protein. Here the sample spans about 130,000 distinct CDR3 sequences, about 13% being singletons. V shed 10 bases and J 3 bases; nucleotides not matched to a gene: 9. Germline loops: CDR1 ENHRY, CDR2 SYGVKD. The CDR3 has 14 residues. Ten or more counts support this clonotype. This TCR came from a donor older than 35 with multiple myeloma. The V and J genes are TRBV10-3 and TRBJ1-1; 9 bases agree with TRBD1. The source material was a population of CD138-negative cells sorted from bone marrow. This CDR3 is CATRLGDRDTEAFF. The CDR3 region has the DNA TGTGCCACCCGTCTGGGGGACAGGGACACTGAAGCTTTCTTT.